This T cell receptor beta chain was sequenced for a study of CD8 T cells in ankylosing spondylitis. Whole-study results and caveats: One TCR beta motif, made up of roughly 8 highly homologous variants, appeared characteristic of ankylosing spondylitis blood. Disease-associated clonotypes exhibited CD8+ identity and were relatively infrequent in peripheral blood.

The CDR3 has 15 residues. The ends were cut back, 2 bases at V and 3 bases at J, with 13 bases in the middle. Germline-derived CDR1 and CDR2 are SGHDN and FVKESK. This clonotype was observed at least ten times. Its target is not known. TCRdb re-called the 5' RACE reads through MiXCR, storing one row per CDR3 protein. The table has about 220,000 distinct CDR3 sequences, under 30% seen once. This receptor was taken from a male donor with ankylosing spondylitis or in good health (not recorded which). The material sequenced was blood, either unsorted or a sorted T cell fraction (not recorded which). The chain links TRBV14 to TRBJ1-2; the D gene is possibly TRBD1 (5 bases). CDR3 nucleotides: TGTGCCAGCAGCCAACTGGACAAGAGCTACTATGGCTACACCTTC. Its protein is CASSQLDKSYYGYTF.